The 31 T cell receptor beta chains given below trace back to one sample, sequenced in a study of follicular helper T cells after annual influenza vaccination. Time point described: 2015-2016 season, 7 days after influenza vaccination. Generated by immunoSEQ multiplex PCR, the TCRdb table keeps only in-frame clones and is missing some. The data contain around 6,400 clones, nearly 90% of them singletons. The specimen comprised CXCR5+ CD38- circulating T follicular helper cells from blood, sampled 7 days after influenza vaccination. Subset: circulating Tfh, non-naive CD4+CXCR5+PD-1+ (ICOS+CD38+ or ICOS-CD38-). Receptor source: an adult who received the influenza vaccine.

The rearrangement joins TRBV18 to TRBJ2-3, with 7 bases lining up with TRBD2. Germline-derived CDR1 and CDR2 are KGHSH and LQKENI. The CDR3 consists of 17 residues. Germline trimming cut 3 bases from V and 0 bases from J; bases unmatched to any gene: 9. Here the CDR3 DNA reads TGTGCCAGCTCACCCCCGGGAGGTTCTGAAAGCACAGATACGCAGTATTTT. Its translation is CASSPPGGSESTDTQYF. The full variable domain, its missing parts supplied by reference TRBV18 and TRBJ2-3, is NAGVMQNPRHLVRRRGQEARLRCSPMKGHSHVYWYRQLPEEGLKFMVYLQKENIIDESGMPKERFSAEFPKEGPSILRIQQVVRGDSAAYFCASSPPGGSESTDTQYFGPGTRLTVL.

This chain connects TRBV15 to TRBJ2-5; a possible D gene is TRBD2 (7 bases). From germline, CDR1 is LNHNV and CDR2 YYDKDF (reference sequence). Trimming removed 3 bases from V and 5 bases from J, with 16 bases in between. CDR3 size: 15 residues. CDR3 nucleotide sequence: TGTGCCACCAGCAGTGGGGTTGGGGGGGCGGAGACCCAGTACTTC. Its translation is CATSSGVGGAETQYF.

This chain connects TRBV5-1 to TRBJ2-4; D possibly corresponds to TRBD2 (6 bases). Germline CDR1 reads SGHRS; CDR2 reads YFSETQ. V gave up 2 bases and J gave up 0 bases, with 9 bases separating them. The CDR3 spans 15 residues. The CDR3 DNA reads TGCGCCAGCAGCTTCGGGGGACTAGCCAAAAACATTCAGTACTTC. Residues: CASSFGGLAKNIQYF. The full variable domain, in which reference TRBV5-1 and TRBJ2-4 provide the parts outside the CDR3, is KAGVTQTPRYLIKTRGQQVTLSCSPISGHRSVSWYQQTPGQGLQFLFEYFSETQRNKGNFPGRFSGRQFSNSRSEMNVSTLELGDSALYLCASSFGGLAKNIQYFGAGTRLSVL.

The rearrangement joins TRBV5-1 to TRBJ1-1, with TRBD1 identical over 9 bases. The ends lost 4 bases at V and 3 bases at J; junction bases unmatched: 7. Per germline, CDR1 SGHRS and CDR2 YFSETQ. This CDR3 region has 15 residues. The CDR3 region is CASSGGTGPHTEAFF. In DNA form, the CDR3 reads TGCGCCAGCAGCGGGGGGACAGGGCCACACACTGAAGCTTTCTTT.

This chain connects TRBV16 to TRBJ1-5; 8 bases match TRBD1. CDR3 length: 14 amino acids. Germline V lookup: CDR1 KGHSY, CDR2 FQNENV. V gave up 5 bases and J gave up 4 bases; unmatched junction bases: 4. CDR3 sequence (DNA): TGTGCCAGCAGCAGGACAGGGATGAATCAGCCCCAGCATTTT. Amino acids: CASSRTGMNQPQHF.

This chain joins TRBV6-4 and TRBJ2-4; 8 bases agree with TRBD2. After removal of 5 bases from V and 4 bases from J, the junction contained 4 bases not matched to a gene. The germline gives CDR1 MRHNA, CDR2 SNTAGT. The length of the CDR3 is 14 residues. The CDR3 loop is CASSPTGGKNIQYF. Here the CDR3 DNA reads TGTGCCAGCAGTCCAACGGGGGGGAAAAACATTCAGTACTTC.

Worth noting for this clone: The junction and the germline gene differ at one end; a read error may be behind it. The genes are TRBV19 and TRBJ1-4; 7 bases agree with TRBD1. Germline values: CDR1 LNHDA, CDR2 SQIVND (reference sequence). This CDR3 comprises 14 residues. In DNA form, the CDR3 reads TGTGCGAGTAGAAACCCGGGACAGTATGAAAAACTGTTTTTT. It yields the protein CASRNPGQYEKLFF. Together with reference TRBV19 and TRBJ1-4, the CDR3 gives the full variable domain: DGGITQSPKYLFRKEGQNVTLSCEQNLNHDAMYWYRQDPGQGLRLIYYSQIVNDFQKGDIAEGYSVSREKKESFPLTVTSAQKNPTAFYLCASRNPGQYEKLFFGSGTQLSVL.

V and J are TRBV29-1 and TRBJ1-5; tentative D call: TRBD1 (6 bases). The CDR3 consists of 13 residues. Germline loops: CDR1 SQVTM, CDR2 ANQGSEA. V gave up 4 bases and J gave up 7 bases, with 14 bases separating them. The CDR3 DNA follows: TGCAGCGTTGGGACGACAGGTGACCAGCCCCAGCATTTT. It codes for CSVGTTGDQPQHF.

The chain is built from TRBV6-5 and TRBJ2-7; D possibly matches TRBD1 or TRBD2 (6 bases each). Germline assignment: CDR1 MNHEY and CDR2 SVGAGI. With 8 bases removed from V and 4 bases from J, the gap between germline ends came to 18 bases. The length of the CDR3 is 14 residues. The CDR3 protein is CASRGPAIPYEQYF. The CDR3 region has the DNA TGTGCCAGCCGGGGGCCCGCAATCCCTTACGAGCAGTACTTC.

The CDR3 DNA sequence: TGTGCCAGCAGCTTGGGGACAGCTGAAGCTTTCTTT. Its translation: CASSLGTAEAFF. V gene TRBV7-2 combines with J gene TRBJ1-1; TRBD1 agrees at 7 bases. This CDR3 region has 12 residues. Looked up from germline, CDR1 is SGHTA and CDR2 is FQGNSA. J was trimmed by 6 bases and V by 3 bases; bases with no gene match: 1.

The chain combines TRBV18 with TRBJ2-7, with 12 bases fitting TRBD2. CDR3 size: 17 residues. CDR1 and CDR2 from the germline V gene are KGHSH and LQKENI. The junction had 7 bases not matched to a gene; V was cut back by 4 bases and J by 0 bases. CDR3 bases: TGTGCCAGCTCACTCAGACTAGCGGGAGAGAGCTCCTACGAGCAGTACTTC. Amino acids: CASSLRLAGESSYEQYF.

The genes are TRBV7-7 and TRBJ2-5, with a possible D match to TRBD2 (6 bases). Germline V gene sequence: CDR1 SSHAT, CDR2 FNYEAQ (reference sequence). CDR3 length equals 16 residues. Trimming took 1 base from V and 1 from J, leaving 13 bases between them. The CDR3 reads CASSLDGGVTQETQYF. The DNA of the CDR3 is TGTGCCAGCAGCTTAGACGGAGGGGTGACCCAAGAGACCCAGTACTTC.

The chain recombines TRBV23-1 with TRBJ1-2; perhaps TRBD1 as D (5 bases). TRBV23-1 is recorded as an ORF, its role being uncertain. The CDR3 is 14 residues long. The V and J ends lost 2 bases and 6 bases respectively, with 13 bases between them. The CDR3 sequence: CASSQGGACHGYTF. CDR3 DNA: TGCGCCAGCAGTCAAGGAGGGGCCTGTCATGGCTACACCTTC.

The rearrangement joins TRBV6-1 to TRBJ1-5, with 9 bases lining up with TRBD1. This CDR3 spans 15 amino acids. Losses at the gene ends were 2 bases for V and 6 bases for J; bases not matched to a gene: 5. Germline values: CDR1 MNHNS, CDR2 SASEGT. The CDR3 spells CASSETGTGFQPQHF. The CDR3 bases are TGTGCCAGCAGTGAAACGGGGACAGGGTTTCAGCCCCAGCATTTT.

The V and J genes are TRBV5-6 and TRBJ1-2; possibly TRBD1 for D (6 bases). The CDR3 consists of 14 residues. Germline CDR1 is SGHDT and CDR2 is YYEEEE. V lost 0 bases, J lost 7 bases, and 13 bases lay in between. The CDR3 loop is CASSLAVGGSGYTF. Written as DNA, the CDR3 is TGTGCCAGCAGCTTGGCCGTGGGGGGCTCTGGCTACACCTTC.

This clone was counted between two and nine times. This rearrangement joins TRBV10-3 to TRBJ2-7, with D perhaps assigned TRBD1 or TRBD2 (5 bases each). V lost 7 bases and J 7 bases, leaving 20 bases between the germline ends. Germline V gene lookup returns CDR1 ENHRY and CDR2 SYGVKD. This CDR3 spans 14 amino acids. CDR3 nucleotide sequence: TGTGCCATCATAGGGGACCTCCTACGAGGGGAGCAGTACTTC. It specifies CAIIGDLLRGEQYF.

This clone was observed once. The chain links TRBV6-9 to TRBJ1-4; 11 bases match TRBD1. V was pared by 8 bases and J by 2 bases, with 19 bases of the junction left unmatched. The germline V gene encodes CDR1 MNHGY and CDR2 SVAAGI. The length of the CDR3 is 20 residues. CDR3 region: CASPYGGTGGHLETNEKLFF. CDR3 sequence (DNA): TGTGCCAGCCCCTATGGGGGGACAGGGGGGCATCTTGAGACTAATGAAAAACTGTTTTTT.

This chain links TRBV19 with TRBJ2-1; D is possibly TRBD2 (5 bases). Germline V gives CDR1 LNHDA, CDR2 SQIVND (reference sequence). This CDR3 region has 16 residues. V lost 5 bases, J lost 8 bases, and 22 bases lay in between. CDR3 sequence reads: CASSSARSLGLDEQFF. CDR3 bases: TGTGCCAGTAGTTCCGCGCGTTCACTAGGCCTCGATGAGCAGTTCTTC.

This chain joins TRBV6-1 and TRBJ1-2; TRBD1 is a possible D gene (5 bases). CDR3 length: 15 amino acids. V was pared by 6 bases and J by 6 bases, with 20 bases between. Germline lookup yields CDR1 MNHNS and CDR2 SASEGT. The CDR3 spells CASSPWGSSDNGYTF. The CDR3 region has the DNA TGTGCCAGCAGCCCCTGGGGCTCCTCGGATAATGGCTACACCTTC.

The V and J genes are TRBV21-1 and TRBJ1-5; the D segment call TRBD1 is taken from the table without a DNA check. TRBV21-1 is given as a pseudogene. The CDR3 is made up of 14 amino acids. CDR3 coding DNA: TGTGCCAGCAGCAAGGGCTCCATCAATCAGCCCCAGCATTTT. It translates to CASSKGSINQPQHF.

The CDR3 nucleotides are TGTGCCAGCAGCTTAGGGCTAGCGGGAGAAGGCGAGACCCAGTACTTC. Amino acids: CASSLGLAGEGETQYF. The chain is built from TRBV11-3 and TRBJ2-5, with TRBD2 matching over 10 bases. The CDR3 extends over 16 amino acids. J gave up 5 bases and V 1 base, and 7 bases lay outside the gene matches. Per germline, CDR1 SGHNT and CDR2 YENEEA.

This clone is a singleton in its sample. The genes are TRBV10-3 and TRBJ2-3, with 8 bases lining up with TRBD1. The junction had 2 bases not matched to a gene; V was cut back by 9 bases and J by 3 bases. In germline, CDR1 is ENHRY, CDR2 SYGVKD. CDR3 length equals 12 residues. CDR3 sequence reads: CAMRDRTDTQYF. In DNA form, the CDR3 reads TGTGCCATGAGGGACAGGACAGATACGCAGTATTTT.

V usage is TRBV6-6 and J usage is TRBJ2-4; no clear D. The CDR3 loop spans 14 amino acids. V dropped 0 bases and J dropped 0 bases, with 3 bases sitting between them. Germline CDR1 is MNHNY and CDR2 is SVGAGI (reference sequence). The CDR3 coding sequence is TGTGCCAGCAGTTACTCGATAGCCAAAAACATTCAGTACTTC. Amino acids: CASSYSIAKNIQYF.

This clone was observed once. The chain joins TRBV7-9 to TRBJ1-2; a possible D gene is TRBD1 (5 bases). The CDR3 is 14 residues long. Trimming removed 7 bases from V and 3 bases from J, with 15 bases in between. Germline CDR1 and CDR2: SEHNR and FQNEAQ (reference sequence). The CDR3 DNA reads TGTGCCAGCACAAGGGGCCAAGAGGACTATGGCTACACCTTC. Translated: CASTRGQEDYGYTF.

The J gene is TRBJ2-7, the V gene TRBV5-1, with TRBD2 identical over 11 bases. This CDR3 region has 14 residues. The junction had 5 bases not matched to a gene; V was cut back by 2 bases and J by 7 bases. Germline V lookup: CDR1 SGHRS, CDR2 YFSETQ. The CDR3 DNA sequence: TGCGCCAGCAGCTTTACCGGACTAGCGGGTGAGCAGTACTTC. Its protein product is CASSFTGLAGEQYF.

V usage is TRBV28 and J usage is TRBJ1-5, with 12 bases identical to TRBD1. The CDR3 spans 16 residues. With 7 bases clipped from V and 4 bases from J, the junction kept 8 bases outside the gene matches. Per the germline V gene, CDR1 is MDHEN and CDR2 is SYDVKM. CDR3 DNA: TGTGCCAGCAATCTCCGGGACAGGGGGCGGAATCAGCCCCAGCATTTT. Protein product: CASNLRDRGRNQPQHF.

This chain joins TRBV27 and TRBJ1-1, with 8 bases matching TRBD1. After removal of 3 bases from V and 2 bases from J, the junction contained 11 bases not matched to a gene. Germline values: CDR1 MNHEY, CDR2 SMNVEV (reference sequence). The CDR3 totals 17 residues. CDR3 sequence (DNA): TGTGCCAGCAGTTTCCGGGGGTGGACAGGGTCAAACACTGAAGCTTTCTTT. This gives the protein CASSFRGWTGSNTEAFF.

This rearrangement joins TRBV5-1 to TRBJ2-7; D unclear. CDR1 and CDR2 (germline): SGHRS, YFSETQ. The CDR3 is 12 residues long. V shed 0 bases and J shed 4 bases, with 5 bases lying between them. DNA of the CDR3: TGCGCCAGCAGCTTGGATGGGTACGAGCAGTACTTC. Encoded protein: CASSLDGYEQYF.

The chain is built from TRBV30 and TRBJ2-7; D tentatively reads TRBD1 or TRBD2 (5 bases each). V lost 1 base, J lost 9 bases, and 16 bases lay in between. CDR1 and CDR2 from the germline V gene are GTSNPN and SVGIG (reference sequence). The CDR3 sequence is 13 residues long. The CDR3 loop reads CAWSEGVGTLQYF. The CDR3 nucleotides are TGTGCCTGGAGTGAGGGCGTGGGGACCCTGCAGTACTTC.

The J gene is TRBJ1-1, the V gene TRBV5-4; TRBD1 might be the D (6 bases). With 6 bases removed from V and 1 base from J, the gap between germline ends came to 13 bases. CDR3 length: 14 amino acids. CDR1 is SGHNT, CDR2 YYREEE, per germline (reference sequence). CDR3 nucleotide sequence: TGTGCCAGCACCCTGGGGGGGCAGAACACTGAAGCTTTCTTT. Translating it yields CASTLGGQNTEAFF.

V is TRBV19 and J is TRBJ1-1; weak D call: TRBD1 (6 bases). The CDR3 length is 15 residues. V was shortened by 4 bases and J by 4 bases, with 16 bases between the two germline ends. The V gene's germline CDR1 is LNHDA and CDR2 SQIVND (reference sequence). Here the CDR3 reads CASSTRGRKGTEAFF. The CDR3 DNA is TGTGCCAGTAGTACGCGGGGGCGAAAGGGCACTGAAGCTTTCTTT.